A single sample gave rise to the 17 T cell receptor beta chains below, sequenced in a study of T cell responses to AZD1222 COVID-19 vaccine. Profiled with immunoSEQ multiplex PCR; TCRdb holds only in-frame clones, not every one. The table has more than 75,000 clones, 80% to 90% seen once. The material sequenced was peripheral blood, taken 28 days after the second AZD1222 dose. These receptor sequences come from an adult who received the AZD1222 COVID-19 vaccine.

V is TRBV6-1 and J is TRBJ2-3; TRBD2 matches 11 bases. Germline CDR1 MNHNS, CDR2 SASEGT. The CDR3 loop spans 15 amino acids. The V gene end was trimmed by 6 bases and the J gene end by 2 bases; junction bases not matched to a gene: 4. The CDR3 nucleotides read TGTGCCAGCAGCCGACTAGCGGGGACCACAGATACGCAGTATTTT. Amino acids: CASSRLAGTTDTQYF.

The CDR3 region is CASSLSMGEFGGTQYF. For the CDR3, the DNA is TGTGCCAGCAGCTTGAGCATGGGGGAATTCGGGGGGACCCAGTACTTC. The chain has TRBV5-8 and TRBJ2-5; weak D call: TRBD2 (6 bases). V lost 1 base to trimming and J lost 7 bases, with 20 bases between them. The germline V gene encodes CDR1 SGHTS and CDR2 YDEGEE. This CDR3 region has 16 residues.

The J gene is TRBJ1-1, the V gene TRBV6-5; possible D gene TRBD1, 5 bases. The CDR3 is made up of 15 amino acids. Trimming pared 0 bases from V and 3 bases from J, leaving 11 bases between. CDR1 and CDR2 (germline): MNHEY, SVGAGI. The CDR3 spells CASSYSLGGDTEAFF. DNA for the CDR3: TGTGCCAGCAGTTACTCCTTGGGGGGGGACACTGAAGCTTTCTTT.

The chain couples TRBV5-4 to TRBJ2-3; 7 bases are a match to TRBD2. J lost 1 base, V lost 0 bases, and 2 bases had no gene match. Per germline, CDR1 SGHNT and CDR2 YYREEE (reference sequence). The CDR3 contains 15 residues. The CDR3 DNA follows: TGTGCCAGCAGCTTGGATACTAGCGGCACAGATACGCAGTATTTT. It encodes CASSLDTSGTDTQYF.

This chain connects TRBV18 to TRBJ1-1; the D gene is possibly TRBD1 (6 bases). The CDR3 consists of 13 residues. V lost 3 bases and J 3 bases, leaving 8 bases between the germline ends. Germline V gives CDR1 KGHSH, CDR2 LQKENI. CDR3 residues: CASSPQGYTEAFF. The CDR3 bases are TGTGCCAGCTCACCCCAGGGGTACACTGAAGCTTTCTTT.

The chain is built from TRBV7-2 and TRBJ2-5; D unresolved. With 1 base removed from V and 2 bases from J, the gap between germline ends came to 11 bases. CDR1 is SGHTA, CDR2 FQGNSA, per germline. There are 15 residues in the CDR3. CDR3 in amino acids: CASSLVTSSQETQYF. The CDR3, as DNA: TGTGCCAGCAGCTTAGTTACGAGTAGTCAAGAGACCCAGTACTTC.

The CDR3 here is CASSSRDRGEGLFF. Here the CDR3 DNA reads TGTGCCAGCAGCTCCCGGGACAGGGGCGAGGGGCTGTTTTTT. The chain couples TRBV7-3 to TRBJ2-2; 10 nucleotides align to TRBD1. CDR1 is SGHTA and CDR2 is FQGTGA in the germline V gene. CDR3 length: 14 residues. V shed 4 bases, J shed 13 bases, and the junction held 9 bases outside the gene matches.

The chain uses TRBV30 and TRBJ2-1; 10 bases line up with TRBD2. CDR1 is GTSNPN, CDR2 SVGIG, per germline (reference sequence). CDR3 size: 17 residues. The ends lost 1 base at V and 1 base at J; junction bases unmatched: 7. CDR3 DNA: TGTGCCTGGAGTGAAGGGGCTAGCGGGAGATCCTACAATGAGCAGTTCTTC. This gives the protein CAWSEGASGRSYNEQFF.

The CDR3 reads CASIDGAGANVLTF. The DNA of the CDR3 is TGTGCCAGCATAGATGGGGCTGGGGCCAACGTCCTGACTTTC. This sequence joins TRBV28 and TRBJ2-6; D gene uncertain. Germline V gene lookup returns CDR1 MDHEN and CDR2 SYDVKM. V was trimmed by 7 bases and J by 2 bases, leaving 9 bases between them. The CDR3 covers 14 residues.

This clone showed up just once. This chain links TRBV28 with TRBJ2-2; 7 bases fit TRBD1. V dropped 3 bases and J dropped 4; count of bases not matched to a gene: 8. This CDR3 is 16 amino acids long. The germline V gene has CDR1 MDHEN and CDR2 SYDVKM. The CDR3 DNA follows: TGTGCCAGCAGTTTTTCGGGGACAGTCAGCACCGGGGAGCTGTTTTTT. This gives the protein CASSFSGTVSTGELFF.

The chain combines TRBV11-2 with TRBJ2-7; D is undetermined. V lost 5 bases and J 0 bases, leaving 14 bases between the germline ends. CDR1 is SGHAT and CDR2 is FQNNGV in the germline V gene. CDR3 length: 15 amino acids. This CDR3 reads CASSPLRRSSYEQYF. In DNA, the CDR3 is TGTGCCAGCAGCCCCCTCCGGCGGAGCTCCTACGAGCAGTACTTC.

V is TRBV13 and J is TRBJ2-7; the match to TRBD2 covers 13 bases. There are 17 residues in the CDR3. CDR1 and CDR2 (germline): PRHDT, FYEKMQ (reference sequence). The V and J ends lost 4 bases and 2 bases, in that order; junction bases with no gene match: 8. DNA for the CDR3: TGTGCCAGCAGCTCCTGGACTAGCGGGAGCACCCCCTACGAGCAGTACTTC. Its protein is CASSSWTSGSTPYEQYF.

The CDR3 loop is CASSPRWEWNEQFF. DNA of the CDR3: TGTGCCAGCAGCCCGCGTTGGGAGTGGAATGAGCAGTTCTTC. The rearrangement uses TRBV9 and TRBJ2-1, with D perhaps matching TRBD2 (5 bases). The CDR3 extends over 14 amino acids. V was clipped by 4 bases and J by 7 bases, with 15 bases between them. In germline, CDR1 is SGDLS, CDR2 YYNGEE.

The rearrangement links TRBV15 to TRBJ1-3; D is unresolved. Germline-derived CDR1 and CDR2 are LNHNV and YYDKDF (reference sequence). Trimming cost V 5 bases and J 5 bases, with 7 bases left between them. The CDR3 is 12 residues long. In DNA form, the CDR3 reads TGTGCCACCAGCGAGGGCCGAAACACCATATATTTT. This codes for CATSEGRNTIYF.

This chain joins TRBV6-5 and TRBJ2-3, with D tentatively TRBD1 or TRBD2 (6 bases each). The CDR3 loop spans 15 amino acids. Germline V CDR1 and CDR2: MNHEY, SVGAGI. V was clipped by 2 bases and J by 6 bases, with 15 bases between them. CDR3 coding DNA: TGTGCCAGCAGTTACCGAGGGGGGAGAACGGATACGCAGTATTTT. It is translated as CASSYRGGRTDTQYF.

This chain uses TRBV24-1 with TRBJ2-3; maybe TRBD2 (6 bases). CDR1 KGHDR and CDR2 SFDVKD come from the germline V gene. The CDR3 is 15 amino acids. The ends were cut back, 5 bases at V and 2 bases at J, with 13 bases in the middle. In DNA, the CDR3 is TGTGCCACCAGTGGGGAGGCATGGGTCACAGATACGCAGTATTTT. It translates to CATSGEAWVTDTQYF.

This clone was seen a handful of times. V usage is TRBV3-1 (or the pseudogene TRBV3-2) and J usage is TRBJ1-2; no firm D call. Germline V gene lookup returns CDR1 LGHDT and CDR2 YNNKEL (reference sequence). The CDR3 covers 15 residues. The ends were cut back, 1 base at V and 4 bases at J, with 13 bases in the middle. The CDR3 is CASSQGTSAAYGYTF. DNA of the CDR3: TGTGCCAGCAGCCAAGGGACGTCGGCGGCCTATGGCTACACCTTC.